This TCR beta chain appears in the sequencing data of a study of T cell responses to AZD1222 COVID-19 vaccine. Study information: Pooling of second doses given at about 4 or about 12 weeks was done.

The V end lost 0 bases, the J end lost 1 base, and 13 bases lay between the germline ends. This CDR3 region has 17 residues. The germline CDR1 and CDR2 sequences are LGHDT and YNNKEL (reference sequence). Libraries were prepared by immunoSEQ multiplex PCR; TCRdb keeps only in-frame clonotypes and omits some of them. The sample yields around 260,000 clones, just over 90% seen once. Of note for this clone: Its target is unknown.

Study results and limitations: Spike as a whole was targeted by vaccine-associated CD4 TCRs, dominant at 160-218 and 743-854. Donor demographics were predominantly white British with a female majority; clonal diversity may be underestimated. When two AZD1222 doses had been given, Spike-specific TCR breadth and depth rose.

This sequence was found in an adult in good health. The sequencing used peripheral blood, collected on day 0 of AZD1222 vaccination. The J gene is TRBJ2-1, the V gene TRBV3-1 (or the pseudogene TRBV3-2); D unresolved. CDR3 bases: TGTGCCAGCAGCCAAGATCGCCCTATCCTTTCCTACAATGAGCAGTTCTTC. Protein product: CASSQDRPILSYNEQFF.